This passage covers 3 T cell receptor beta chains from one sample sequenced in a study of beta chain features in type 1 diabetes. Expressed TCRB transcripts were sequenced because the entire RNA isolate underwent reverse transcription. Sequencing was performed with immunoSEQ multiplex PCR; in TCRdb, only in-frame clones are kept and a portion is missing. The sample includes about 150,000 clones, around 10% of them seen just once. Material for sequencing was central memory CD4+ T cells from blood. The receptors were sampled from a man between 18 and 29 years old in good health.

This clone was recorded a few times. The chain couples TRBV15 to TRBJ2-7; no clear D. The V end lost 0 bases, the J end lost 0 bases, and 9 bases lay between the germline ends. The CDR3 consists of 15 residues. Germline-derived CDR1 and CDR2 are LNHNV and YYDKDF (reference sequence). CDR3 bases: TGTGCCACCAGCAGAGATCGTATGCGCTCCTACGAGCAGTACTTC. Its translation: CATSRDRMRSYEQYF.

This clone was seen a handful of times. The CDR3 sequence: CASSFGPDRGNQPQHF. The DNA of the CDR3 is TGTGCCAGCAGCTTTGGACCCGACAGGGGCAATCAGCCCCAGCATTTT. The gene calls are TRBV7-2 and TRBJ1-5, with TRBD1 matching over 7 bases. The CDR3 has 16 amino acids. The V and J ends lost 3 bases and 2 bases, in that order; junction bases with no gene match: 7. Germline V lookup: CDR1 SGHTA, CDR2 FQGNSA.

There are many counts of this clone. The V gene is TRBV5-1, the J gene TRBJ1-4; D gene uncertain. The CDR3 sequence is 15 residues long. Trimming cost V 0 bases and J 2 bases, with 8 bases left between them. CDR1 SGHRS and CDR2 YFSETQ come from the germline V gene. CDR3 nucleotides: TGCGCCAGCAGCTTGGAGGGAAATACTAATGAAAAACTGTTTTTT. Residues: CASSLEGNTNEKLFF.